The 9 T cell receptor beta chains below were found in one sample sequenced in a study of blood T cell repertoires in COVID-19. The method was immunoSEQ multiplex PCR; TCRdb's version includes in-frame clones alone and lacks a portion of them. The sample consists of 200,000 to 250,000 clones, 70% to 90% of them appearing once. Sequenced material: peripheral blood. These receptors all come from a woman between 70 and 85 years old with active or convalescent COVID-19.

The rearrangement links TRBV7-6 to TRBJ2-5, with TRBD1 matching over 8 bases. This CDR3 has 13 amino acids. Trimming cost V 7 bases and J 5 bases; bases outside gene matches: 6. Germline CDR1 and CDR2: SGHVS and FNYEAQ. The CDR3 sequence: CASTGQGGETQYF. CDR3 DNA sequence: TGTGCCAGCACCGGACAGGGTGGGGAGACCCAGTACTTC.

The chain combines TRBV4-3 with TRBJ1-3; no definite D call. V lost 3 bases, J lost 2 bases, and 8 bases lay in between. This CDR3 has 14 amino acids. Germline values: CDR1 LGHNA, CDR2 YSLEER. The CDR3 spells CASSQTSAGNTIYF. The CDR3 DNA is TGCGCCAGCAGCCAGACAAGTGCTGGAAACACCATATATTTT.

The chain combines TRBV5-1 with TRBJ1-2, with no clear D. The ends were cut back, 0 bases at V and 2 bases at J, with 11 bases in the middle. Germline assignment: CDR1 SGHRS and CDR2 YFSETQ. This CDR3 region has 15 residues. In DNA, the CDR3 is TGCGCCAGCAGCTTGGCCTTGGAGCTAAACTATGGCTACACCTTC. Translation: CASSLALELNYGYTF.

The chain links TRBV19 to TRBJ1-1, with a weak D call TRBD1 (5 bases). Trimming removed 4 bases at V and 3 bases at J, with 15 bases between. Germline V gene sequence: CDR1 LNHDA, CDR2 SQIVND (reference sequence). This CDR3 contains 15 residues. The CDR3, as DNA: TGTGCCAGTAGTAAACCAATCCGACAGTACACTGAAGCTTTCTTT. Translation: CASSKPIRQYTEAFF.

The chain joins TRBV20-1 to TRBJ1-1; D is unresolved. The V gene's germline CDR1 is DFQATT and CDR2 SNEGSKA (reference sequence). CDR3 length: 11 residues. The V end was cut by 4 bases, the J end by 7 bases, with 10 bases between. CDR3 in amino acids: CSAKALDEAFF. The CDR3 nucleotides are TGCAGTGCTAAAGCCCTCGATGAAGCTTTCTTT.

Regarding this clone: The DNA is omitted, as the CDR3 cannot be located on it reliably, and the CDR3 follows TCRdb's listing. The chain has TRBV7-9 and TRBJ2-7; the DNA was not used to check the table's D call, TRBD1. The CDR3 has 16 residues if both end residues are counted. Germline V gene sequence: CDR1 SEHNR, CDR2 FQNEAQ (reference sequence). The CDR3 sequence: CASSFGPGRGVAEQYF.

The rearrangement joins TRBV7-2 to TRBJ2-3, with D maybe TRBD1 (6 bases). The ends were cut back, 3 bases at V and 5 bases at J, with 12 bases in the middle. Germline V CDR1 and CDR2: SGHTA, FQGNSA. This CDR3 region has 14 residues. The CDR3 is CASSFGTPGDTQYF. CDR3 nucleotides: TGTGCCAGCAGCTTTGGGACACCGGGAGATACGCAGTATTTT. Using reference TRBV7-2 and TRBJ2-3 for the parts outside the CDR3, the full variable domain is GAGVSQSPSNKVTEKGKDVELRCDPISGHTALYWYRQSLGQGLEFLIYFQGNSAPDKSGLPSDRFSAERTGGSVSTLTIQRTQQEDSAVYLCASSFGTPGDTQYFGPGTRLTVL.

The chain couples TRBV6-5 to TRBJ1-2; TRBD1 aligns across 11 bases. Germline loops: CDR1 MNHEY, CDR2 SVGAGI. The V and J ends lost 3 bases and 8 bases, in that order; junction bases with no gene match: 11. This CDR3 spans 16 amino acids. CDR3 DNA: TGTGCCAGCAGTTATCGGACAGGGGGCGCGAATTACGGCTACACCTTC. Translating gives CASSYRTGGANYGYTF.

The chain is built from TRBV6-4 and TRBJ1-6; D remains unclear. From germline, CDR1 is MRHNA and CDR2 SNTAGT. This CDR3 is 15 amino acids long. The V end lost 3 bases, the J end lost 10 bases, and 16 bases lay between the germline ends. In nucleotides, the CDR3 is TGTGCCAGCAGTGAGGGCAGATGGTTCGGATCACCCCTCCACTTT. Translation: CASSEGRWFGSPLHF.